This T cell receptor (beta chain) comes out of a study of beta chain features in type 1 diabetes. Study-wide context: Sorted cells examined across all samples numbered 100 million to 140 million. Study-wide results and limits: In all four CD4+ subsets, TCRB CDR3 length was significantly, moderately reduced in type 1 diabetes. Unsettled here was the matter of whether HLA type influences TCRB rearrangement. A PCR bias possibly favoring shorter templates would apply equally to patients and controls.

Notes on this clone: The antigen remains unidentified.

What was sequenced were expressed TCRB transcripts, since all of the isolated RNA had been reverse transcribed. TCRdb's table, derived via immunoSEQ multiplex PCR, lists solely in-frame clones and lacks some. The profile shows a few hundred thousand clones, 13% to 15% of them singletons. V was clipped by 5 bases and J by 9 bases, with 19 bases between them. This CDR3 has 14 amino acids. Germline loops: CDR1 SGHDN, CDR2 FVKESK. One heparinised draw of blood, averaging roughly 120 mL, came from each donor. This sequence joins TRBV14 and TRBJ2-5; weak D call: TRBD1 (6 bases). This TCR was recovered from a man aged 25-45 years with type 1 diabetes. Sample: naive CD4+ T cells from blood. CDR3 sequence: CASSGHRAWLAQYF. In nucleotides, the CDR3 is TGTGCCAGCAGCGGACACAGGGCCTGGTTGGCCCAGTACTTC.